The rows below give T cell receptor beta chains drawn from one sample of a study of CD8+CD57+ T cells in acquired aplastic anemia. TCRdb recomputed calls from the reads with MiXCR, one row per CDR3 protein. Among 150,000 or so distinct CDR3 sequences listed, about half were seen once. Sequencing was performed on sorted CD4+, CD8+, or CD8+CD57+ T cells (not recorded which) from PBMCs. These receptors were obtained from a human donor with aplastic anemia. CDR3s leave out the opening cysteine and the closing phenylalanine or tryptophan. Fields, in order: V gene, D gene, CDR3 protein. The D gene is left open where the match is weak.

>TRBV20-1|TRBD1
SASGGATNEKLF
>TRBV5-5|.
ASREGGYPADTQY
>TRBV2|.
ASRLREGSYGYT
>TRBV19|.
ASSYLSSVYEQY
>TRBV5-4|.
ASSTGQSTDTQY
>TRBV7-9|TRBD1
ASSPGQGDYGYT
>TRBV29-1|.
SARDPGPGTEAF
>TRBV7-2|.
ASSTGIWANYGYT
>TRBV7-9|.
ASSPFRGEQY
>TRBV20-1|.
SASQPGYGYT
>TRBV11-2|TRBD1
ASSLVVGGGWNSPLH
>TRBV10-3|.
AIRGRTENTGELF
>TRBV7-2|TRBD2
ASSWSRGSTGELF
>TRBV4-3|.
ASSQDLLPDGYGYT